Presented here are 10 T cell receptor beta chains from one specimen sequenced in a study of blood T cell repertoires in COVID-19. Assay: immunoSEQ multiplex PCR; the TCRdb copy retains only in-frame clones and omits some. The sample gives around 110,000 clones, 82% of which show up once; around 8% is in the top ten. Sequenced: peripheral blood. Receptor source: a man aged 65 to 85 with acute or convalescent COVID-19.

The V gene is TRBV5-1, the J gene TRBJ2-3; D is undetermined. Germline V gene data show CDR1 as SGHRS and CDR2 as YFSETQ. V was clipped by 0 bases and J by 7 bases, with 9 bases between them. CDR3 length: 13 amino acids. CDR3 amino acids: CASSLGDTNTQYF. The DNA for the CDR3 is TGCGCCAGCAGCTTGGGTGACACGAATACGCAGTATTTT.

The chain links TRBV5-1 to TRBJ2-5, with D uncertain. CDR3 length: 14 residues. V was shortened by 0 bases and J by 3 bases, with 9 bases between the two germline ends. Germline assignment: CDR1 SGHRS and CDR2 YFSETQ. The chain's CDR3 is CASSLGSTKETQYF. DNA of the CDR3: TGCGCCAGCAGCTTGGGTTCCACTAAAGAGACCCAGTACTTC.

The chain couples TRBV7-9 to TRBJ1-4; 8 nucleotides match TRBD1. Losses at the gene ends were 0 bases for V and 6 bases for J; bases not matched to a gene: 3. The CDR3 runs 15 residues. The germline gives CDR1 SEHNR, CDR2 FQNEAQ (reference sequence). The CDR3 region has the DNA TGTGCCAGCAGCTTAGCTTCAGGGGGCGATGAAAAACTGTTTTTT. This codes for CASSLASGGDEKLFF.

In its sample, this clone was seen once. CDR3 loop: CASSLVAAFYGYTF. CDR3 in DNA: TGTGCCAGCAGCTTAGTGGCGGCATTCTATGGCTACACCTTC. This chain connects TRBV7-9 to TRBJ1-2; D is unresolved. The CDR3 totals 14 residues. V dropped 1 base and J dropped 4 bases, with 10 bases sitting between them. Germline V CDR1 and CDR2: SEHNR, FQNEAQ (reference sequence).

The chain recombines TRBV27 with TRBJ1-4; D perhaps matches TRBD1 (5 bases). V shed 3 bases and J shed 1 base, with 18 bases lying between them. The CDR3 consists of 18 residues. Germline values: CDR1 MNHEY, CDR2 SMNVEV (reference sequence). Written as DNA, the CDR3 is TGTGCCAGCAGTTTCAGTAGGGGTAGGCTGAGAACTAATGAAAAACTGTTTTTT. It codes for CASSFSRGRLRTNEKLFF.

The CDR3 spells CASSRTGDGELFF. The CDR3 DNA sequence: TGTGCCAGCAGTCGAACAGGGGACGGGGAGCTGTTTTTT. This rearrangement joins TRBV9 to TRBJ2-2; 7 nucleotides match TRBD1. This CDR3 contains 13 residues. Germline CDR1 reads SGDLS; CDR2 reads YYNGEE. Unmatched junction bases numbered 5, after V lost 5 bases and J lost 7 bases.

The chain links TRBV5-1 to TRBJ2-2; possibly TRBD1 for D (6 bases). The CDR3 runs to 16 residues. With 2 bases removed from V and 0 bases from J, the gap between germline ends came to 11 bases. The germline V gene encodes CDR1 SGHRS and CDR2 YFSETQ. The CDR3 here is CASSLTQGTNTGELFF. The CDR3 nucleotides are TGCGCCAGCAGCTTAACTCAGGGGACGAACACCGGGGAGCTGTTTTTT. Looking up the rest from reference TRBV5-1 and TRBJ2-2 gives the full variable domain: KAGVTQTPRYLIKTRGQQVTLSCSPISGHRSVSWYQQTPGQGLQFLFEYFSETQRNKGNFPGRFSGRQFSNSRSEMNVSTLELGDSALYLCASSLTQGTNTGELFFGEGSRLTVL.

The CDR3, as DNA: TGTGCCACCAGTGAGCTAGCGGGAGGAGCAGATACGCAGTATTTT. Translated: CATSELAGGADTQYF. The chain uses TRBV24-1 and TRBJ2-3, with 11 positions matching TRBD2. Per germline, CDR1 KGHDR and CDR2 SFDVKD. V lost 4 bases, J lost 4 bases, and 3 bases stayed unmatched. CDR3 length: 15 amino acids.

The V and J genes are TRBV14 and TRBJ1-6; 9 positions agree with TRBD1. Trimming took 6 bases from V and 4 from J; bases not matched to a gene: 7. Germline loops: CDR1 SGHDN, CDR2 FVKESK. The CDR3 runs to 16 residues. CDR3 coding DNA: TGTGCCAGCAGAAGACCGGGGACAGGGTATAATTCACCCCTCCACTTT. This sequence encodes CASRRPGTGYNSPLHF. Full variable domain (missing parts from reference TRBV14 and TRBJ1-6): EAGVTQFPSHSVIEKGQTVTLRCDPISGHDNLYWYRRVMGKEIKFLLHFVKESKQDESGMPNNRFLAERTGGTYSTLKVQPAELEDSGVYFCASRRPGTGYNSPLHFGNGTRLTVT.

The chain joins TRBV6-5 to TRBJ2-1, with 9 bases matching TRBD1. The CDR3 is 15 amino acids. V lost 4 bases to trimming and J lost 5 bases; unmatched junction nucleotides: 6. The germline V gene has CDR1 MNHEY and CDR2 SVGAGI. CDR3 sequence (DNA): TGTGCCAGCAGTTTCGGGACAGGGCCCCACAATGAGCAGTTCTTC. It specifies CASSFGTGPHNEQFF.